This TCR beta chain was identified during a study of T cells in localized non-small cell lung cancer. Study results and limitations: Tumor samples were not multi-region, leaving intratumor heterogeneity unexcluded. The study detected a median approximately 55 of the top 100 tumor clones in adjacent lung. Adjacent uninvolved lung had the highest clonality, suggesting focused antigen responses. Higher T cell density in the blood was associated with longer overall survival, whereas higher adjacent-lung clonality associated with shorter survival.

On this clone itself: As yet, its antigen is unknown.

Assay: immunoSEQ multiplex PCR; the TCRdb copy retains only in-frame clones and omits some. The sample lists 14,000 or so clones, approximately 90% occurring once. The CDR3 totals 14 residues. Losses at the gene ends were 4 bases for V and 4 bases for J; bases not matched to a gene: 5. Germline V gives CDR1 SGHAT, CDR2 FQNNGV. The rearrangement links TRBV11-2 to TRBJ2-7; 9 bases align to TRBD1. Here the sequenced sample was peripheral blood mononuclear cells, taken before any cancer treatment. This clonotype was sampled from a man aged 40 to 75 with stage III lung adenocarcinoma. In DNA form, the CDR3 reads TGTGCCAGCAGCTCGGGACAGGGTAGTTACGAGCAGTACTTC. Amino acids: CASSSGQGSYEQYF.